The rows below give T cell receptor beta chains drawn from one sample of a study of T cell repertoires in cytomegalovirus infection. A single record per CDR3 protein comes from TCRdb applying MiXCR to the reads. The profile shows approximately 910,000 distinct CDR3 sequences, roughly 30% of them singletons. No antigen is known for these receptors. The sample in question was cultured CD8+ T cells from PBMCs, obtained from culture after CMV antigen stimulation. The receptor source for this set is a human donor in good health (CMV status not recorded). Some clones in this sample may be carry-over from other donors' samples. Both conserved end residues are part of each CDR3. The order of the fields is clone size, V gene, J gene, D gene, CDR3 protein, CDR3 DNA. A D gene is named only where the DNA matches it firmly. Rows may omit the clone size; those that give it use once, few, many or a size class.

clone_size: few; v_call: TRBV2; j_call: TRBJ1-5; d_call: NA; cdr3_aa: CASRESKINQPQHF; cdr3_nt: TGTGCCAGTAGGGAAAGCAAAATTAATCAGCCCCAGCATTTT
clone_size: few; v_call: TRBV2; j_call: TRBJ2-5; d_call: NA; cdr3_aa: CASSGWGVRSSPEGGETQYF; cdr3_nt: TGTGCCAGCAGTGGTTGGGGGGTTCGTTCCAGCCCCGAGGGTGGGGAGACCCAGTACTTC
clone_size: NA; v_call: TRBV12-3/TRBV12-4; j_call: TRBJ2-3; d_call: NA; cdr3_aa: CASSRTIALDTQYF; cdr3_nt: TGTGCCAGCAGCAGGACCATAGCACTAGATACGCAGTATTTT
clone_size: few; v_call: TRBV5-1; j_call: TRBJ2-5; d_call: TRBD1; cdr3_aa: CASSLGQGDQYF; cdr3_nt: TGCGCCAGCAGCCTGGGACAGGGGGACCAGTACTTC
clone_size: few; v_call: TRBV6-2/TRBV6-3; j_call: TRBJ2-1; d_call: TRBD2; cdr3_aa: CASSYSRGGGLSYNEQFF; cdr3_nt: TGTGCCAGCAGTTACTCTAGAGGCGGGGGGCTCTCCTACAATGAGCAGTTCTTC
clone_size: NA; v_call: TRBV6-6; j_call: TRBJ2-7; d_call: NA; cdr3_aa: CASTPGVGREFFEQYF; cdr3_nt: TGTGCCAGCACCCCTGGCGTGGGCAGGGAATTTTTCGAGCAGTACTTC
clone_size: NA; v_call: TRBV6-2/TRBV6-3; j_call: TRBJ2-1; d_call: NA; cdr3_aa: CASISGTLPYNEQFF; cdr3_nt: TGTGCCAGCATTTCCGGGACACTGCCCTACAATGAGCAGTTCTTC
clone_size: NA; v_call: TRBV7-9; j_call: TRBJ2-1; d_call: NA; cdr3_aa: CALNEQFF; cdr3_nt: TGTGCCCTCAATGAGCAGTTCTTC
clone_size: few; v_call: TRBV5-1; j_call: TRBJ2-3; d_call: TRBD2; cdr3_aa: CASSLLPSGGYTDTQYF; cdr3_nt: TGCGCCAGCAGCTTGCTCCCTAGCGGGGGGTACACAGATACGCAGTATTTT
clone_size: once; v_call: TRBV27; j_call: TRBJ2-1; d_call: TRBD1; cdr3_aa: CASTQGRDRFNEQFF; cdr3_nt: TGTGCCAGCACCCAGGGAAGGGACAGGTTCAATGAGCAGTTCTTC
clone_size: NA; v_call: TRBV7-6; j_call: TRBJ1-1; d_call: TRBD1; cdr3_aa: CASLRGRQGDTEAFF; cdr3_nt: TGTGCCAGCCTGCGGGGGAGACAGGGGGACACTGAAGCTTTCTTT
clone_size: NA; v_call: TRBV5-6; j_call: TRBJ1-1; d_call: NA; cdr3_aa: CASRDRMVRGAEAFF; cdr3_nt: TGTGCCAGCAGGGACCGGATGGTTAGGGGGGCTGAAGCTTTCTTT
clone_size: NA; v_call: TRBV4-1; j_call: TRBJ2-3; d_call: TRBD2; cdr3_aa: CASSQDNSRLADTDTQYF; cdr3_nt: TGCGCCAGCAGCCAAGATAACTCCAGACTAGCGGACACAGATACGCAGTATTTT
clone_size: NA; v_call: TRBV28; j_call: TRBJ2-3; d_call: TRBD2; cdr3_aa: CASSLSAGDTDTQYF; cdr3_nt: TGTGCCAGCAGTTTATCGGCGGGAGACACAGATACGCAGTATTTT
clone_size: few; v_call: TRBV6-1; j_call: TRBJ1-3; d_call: NA; cdr3_aa: CASSQKAGIRDQFRNHSGNTIYF; cdr3_nt: TGTGCCAGCAGCCAAAAAGCGGGTATCCGGGACCAGTTTCGTAACCACTCTGGAAACACCATATATTTT
clone_size: NA; v_call: TRBV7-6; j_call: TRBJ2-1; d_call: NA; cdr3_aa: CASSSDDLFYNEQFF; cdr3_nt: TGTGCCAGCAGCTCCGACGACCTATTTTACAATGAGCAGTTCTTC
clone_size: many; v_call: TRBV19; j_call: TRBJ1-5; d_call: NA; cdr3_aa: CASIGGTYNQPQHF; cdr3_nt: TGTGCCAGTATAGGCGGTACCTACAATCAGCCCCAGCATTTT
clone_size: NA; v_call: TRBV12-3/TRBV12-4; j_call: TRBJ2-3; d_call: NA; cdr3_aa: CASTPSSTDTQYF; cdr3_nt: TGTGCCAGCACCCCCTCTAGCACAGATACGCAGTATTTT
clone_size: few; v_call: TRBV4-1; j_call: TRBJ2-1; d_call: NA; cdr3_aa: CASSQEIPGEQFF; cdr3_nt: TGCGCCAGCAGCCAAGAAATCCCAGGGGAGCAGTTCTTC
clone_size: NA; v_call: TRBV7-2; j_call: TRBJ2-4; d_call: TRBD2; cdr3_aa: CANSPTTSGAFQYF; cdr3_nt: TGTGCCAACAGCCCTACGACTAGCGGGGCTTTTCAGTACTTC
clone_size: NA; v_call: TRBV29-1; j_call: TRBJ1-2; d_call: NA; cdr3_aa: CSVVTSRQVRANYGYTF; cdr3_nt: TGCAGCGTTGTCACCTCCCGACAGGTGCGAGCTAACTATGGCTACACCTTC
clone_size: NA; v_call: TRBV4-2; j_call: TRBJ1-1; d_call: TRBD1; cdr3_aa: CASSHVTGDTEAFF; cdr3_nt: TGTGCCAGCAGCCATGTGACAGGGGACACTGAAGCTTTCTTT
clone_size: few; v_call: TRBV7-9; j_call: TRBJ2-7; d_call: NA; cdr3_aa: CASSSPGLTAYEQYF; cdr3_nt: TGTGCCAGCAGCTCACCGGGACTCACAGCCTACGAGCAGTACTTC
clone_size: NA; v_call: TRBV12-3/TRBV12-4; j_call: TRBJ1-1; d_call: TRBD1; cdr3_aa: CASSRDRVVENTEAFF; cdr3_nt: TGTGCCAGCAGCCGGGACAGGGTCGTAGAGAACACTGAAGCTTTCTTT
clone_size: few; v_call: TRBV4-1; j_call: TRBJ2-1; d_call: NA; cdr3_aa: CASSPSVYNEQFF; cdr3_nt: TGCGCCAGCAGCCCGAGCGTCTACAATGAGCAGTTCTTC
clone_size: NA; v_call: TRBV9; j_call: TRBJ2-1; d_call: TRBD2; cdr3_aa: CASSVRRGGYNEQFF; cdr3_nt: TGTGCCAGCAGCGTTCGGCGGGGGGGCTACAATGAGCAGTTCTTC
clone_size: NA; v_call: TRBV7-6; j_call: TRBJ2-1; d_call: TRBD1; cdr3_aa: CASSYSDRGPYNEQFF; cdr3_nt: TGTGCCAGCAGCTACTCCGACAGGGGACCCTACAATGAGCAGTTCTTC
clone_size: many; v_call: TRBV4-3; j_call: TRBJ2-3; d_call: NA; cdr3_aa: CASSQVRGAGDTQYF; cdr3_nt: TGCGCCAGCAGCCAAGTCCGGGGGGCAGGAGATACGCAGTATTTT
clone_size: few; v_call: TRBV27; j_call: TRBJ1-1; d_call: NA; cdr3_aa: CASRQGLVTEAFF; cdr3_nt: TGTGCCAGCAGACAGGGTTTGGTCACTGAAGCTTTCTTT
clone_size: NA; v_call: TRBV15; j_call: TRBJ2-6; d_call: NA; cdr3_aa: CATSGRTAVRGANVLTF; cdr3_nt: TGTGCCACCAGCGGACGGACAGCCGTTAGGGGGGCCAACGTCCTGACTTTC
clone_size: many; v_call: TRBV7-9; j_call: TRBJ2-5; d_call: NA; cdr3_aa: CASQGETQYF; cdr3_nt: TGTGCCTCCCAGGGGGAGACCCAGTACTTC
clone_size: NA; v_call: TRBV27; j_call: TRBJ2-1; d_call: NA; cdr3_aa: CASSAAGRTGDEQFF; cdr3_nt: TGTGCCAGCAGCGCAGCCGGACGTACTGGAGATGAGCAGTTCTTC
clone_size: NA; v_call: TRBV2; j_call: TRBJ1-2; d_call: NA; cdr3_aa: CASSGRKIYGYTF; cdr3_nt: TGTGCCAGCAGTGGAAGGAAGATTTATGGCTACACCTTC
clone_size: many; v_call: TRBV7-2; j_call: TRBJ2-5; d_call: NA; cdr3_aa: CASSLWGLQETQYF; cdr3_nt: TGTGCCAGCAGCTTATGGGGCCTCCAAGAGACCCAGTACTTC
clone_size: many; v_call: TRBV6-2/TRBV6-3; j_call: TRBJ2-5; d_call: NA; cdr3_aa: CASSQTEQETQYF; cdr3_nt: TGTGCCAGCAGCCAGACAGAGCAAGAGACCCAGTACTTC
clone_size: many; v_call: TRBV7-6; j_call: TRBJ2-2; d_call: NA; cdr3_aa: CASRPDLLNTGELFF; cdr3_nt: TGTGCCAGCAGACCGGACCTACTTAACACCGGGGAGCTGTTTTTT
clone_size: few; v_call: TRBV6-6; j_call: TRBJ2-1; d_call: NA; cdr3_aa: CASSYSKAEDEQFF; cdr3_nt: TGTGCCAGCAGTTACTCGAAAGCTGAGGATGAGCAGTTCTTC
clone_size: few; v_call: TRBV18; j_call: TRBJ2-2; d_call: TRBD1; cdr3_aa: CASSPDRVYTGELFF; cdr3_nt: TGTGCCAGCTCACCAGACAGGGTTTACACCGGGGAGCTGTTTTTT
clone_size: few; v_call: TRBV6-2/TRBV6-3; j_call: TRBJ2-4; d_call: TRBD2; cdr3_aa: CASSYPVGEGTDRALAKNIQYF; cdr3_nt: TGTGCCAGCAGTTACCCCGTCGGGGAGGGAACGGATCGTGCACTAGCCAAAAACATTCAGTACTTC
clone_size: NA; v_call: TRBV5-1; j_call: TRBJ2-3; d_call: TRBD2; cdr3_aa: CASAASGGYTDTQYF; cdr3_nt: TGCGCCAGCGCAGCTAGCGGGGGGTACACAGATACGCAGTATTTT
clone_size: few; v_call: TRBV20-1; j_call: TRBJ1-2; d_call: NA; cdr3_aa: CSARVGGENYGYTF; cdr3_nt: TGCAGTGCTAGAGTAGGAGGGGAAAACTATGGCTACACCTTC
clone_size: many; v_call: TRBV6-5; j_call: TRBJ2-7; d_call: TRBD1; cdr3_aa: CASSYGQGAWEQYF; cdr3_nt: TGTGCCAGCAGTTATGGACAGGGGGCGTGGGAGCAGTACTTC